This paragraph covers one T cell receptor (beta chain) sequence. Its antigen is not known. These data are taken from a study of molecular identifiers for immune sequencing clone quantification. V was clipped by 0 bases and J by 4 bases, with 11 bases between them. The CDR3 length is 15 residues. Germline CDR1 SGDLS, CDR2 YYNGEE. TCRdb recomputed calls from the PCR reads with MiXCR, one row per CDR3 protein. Of over 550,000 distinct CDR3 sequences in the sample, about 25% were seen once. Libraries of naive CD8 cells were prepared from approximately 20,000 to 1,000,000 sorted cells using 10%, 30% or 50% RNA. Study results and limitations: The share of molecules held by clones above 20 RNA copies was over 99% in effector cells and under 1% in naive cells.

This clonotype originated in a human donor in good health. Some libraries in this study had Jurkat cell RNA spiked in. Sequenced material: naive CD8+ T cells from blood, with Jurkat cell RNA spiked in. Sample subset: FACS-sorted CD8+CD4-CCR7+CD45RA+ naive T cells. This chain joins TRBV9 and TRBJ2-1, with D tentatively TRBD2 (5 bases). The CDR3 region is CASSVVPSQYNEQFF. CDR3 DNA sequence: TGTGCCAGCAGCGTAGTGCCTAGCCAATACAATGAGCAGTTCTTC.